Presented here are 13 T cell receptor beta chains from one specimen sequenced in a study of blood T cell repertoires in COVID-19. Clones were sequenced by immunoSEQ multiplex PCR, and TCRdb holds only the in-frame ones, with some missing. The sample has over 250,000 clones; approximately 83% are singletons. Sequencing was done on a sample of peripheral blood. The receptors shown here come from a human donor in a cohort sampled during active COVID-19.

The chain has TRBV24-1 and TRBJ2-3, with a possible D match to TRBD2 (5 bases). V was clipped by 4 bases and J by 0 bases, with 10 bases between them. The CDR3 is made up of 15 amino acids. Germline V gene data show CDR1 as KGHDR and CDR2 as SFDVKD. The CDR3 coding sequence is TGTGCCACCAGTGACGGACTCTATAGCACAGATACGCAGTATTTT. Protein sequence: CATSDGLYSTDTQYF.

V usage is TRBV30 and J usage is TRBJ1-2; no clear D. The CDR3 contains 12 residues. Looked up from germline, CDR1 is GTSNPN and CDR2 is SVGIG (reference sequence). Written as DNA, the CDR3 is TGTGCTCGGCAGGAGGTGCCGAATGGCTACACCTTC. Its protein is CARQEVPNGYTF.

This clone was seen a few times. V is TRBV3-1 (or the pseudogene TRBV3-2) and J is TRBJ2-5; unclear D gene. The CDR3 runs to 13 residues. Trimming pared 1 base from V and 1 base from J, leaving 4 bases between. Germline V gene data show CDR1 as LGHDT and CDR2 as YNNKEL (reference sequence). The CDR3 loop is CASSQGLQETQYF. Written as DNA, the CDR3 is TGTGCCAGCAGCCAAGGGCTCCAAGAGACCCAGTACTTC.

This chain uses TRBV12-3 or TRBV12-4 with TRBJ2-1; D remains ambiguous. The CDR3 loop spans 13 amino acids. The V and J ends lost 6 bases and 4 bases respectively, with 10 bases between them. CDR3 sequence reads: CASSLIQYNEQFF. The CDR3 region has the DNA TGTGCCAGCAGCCTTATCCAGTACAATGAGCAGTTCTTC.

CDR3: CASSAMAEETQYF. CDR3 coding DNA: TGTGCCAGCAGTGCGATGGCTGAAGAGACCCAGTACTTC. This sequence joins TRBV6-4 and TRBJ2-5; D remains ambiguous. The CDR3 extends over 13 amino acids. Germline V gives CDR1 MRHNA, CDR2 SNTAGT. Trimming removed 4 bases at V and 3 bases at J, with 9 bases between.

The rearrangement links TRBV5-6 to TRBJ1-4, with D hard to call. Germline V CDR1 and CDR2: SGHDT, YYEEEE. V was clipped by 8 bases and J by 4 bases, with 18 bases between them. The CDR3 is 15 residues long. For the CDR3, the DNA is TGTGCCAGAACTATGAGCGGCGATTTTAATGAAAAACTGTTTTTT. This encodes CARTMSGDFNEKLFF.

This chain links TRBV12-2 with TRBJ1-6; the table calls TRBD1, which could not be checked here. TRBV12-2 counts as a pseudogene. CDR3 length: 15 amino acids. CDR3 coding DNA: TGTGCAAGTCGCTTAGCGCTTACACGAAATTCACCCCTCCACTTT. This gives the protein CASRLALTRNSPLHF.

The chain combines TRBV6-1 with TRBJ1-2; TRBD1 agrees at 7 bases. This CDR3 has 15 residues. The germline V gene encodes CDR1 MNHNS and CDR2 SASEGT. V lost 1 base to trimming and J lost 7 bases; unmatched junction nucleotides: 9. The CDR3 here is CASSEVTQGSFGYTF. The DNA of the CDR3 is TGTGCCAGCAGTGAAGTTACACAGGGGAGTTTTGGCTACACCTTC.

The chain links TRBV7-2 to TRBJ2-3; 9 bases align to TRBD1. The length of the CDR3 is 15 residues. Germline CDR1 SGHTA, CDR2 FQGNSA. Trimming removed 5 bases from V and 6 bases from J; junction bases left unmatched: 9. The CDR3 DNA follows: TGTGCCAGCAGCCAGACAGGGGGGAGAGGCGATACGCAGTATTTT. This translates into CASSQTGGRGDTQYF.

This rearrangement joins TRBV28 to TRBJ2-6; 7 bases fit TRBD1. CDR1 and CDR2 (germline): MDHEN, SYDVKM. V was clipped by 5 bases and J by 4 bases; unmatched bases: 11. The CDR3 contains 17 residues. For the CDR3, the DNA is TGTGCCAGCAGTAGGTTTTCAGGGGGTTCCGGGGCCAACGTCCTGACTTTC. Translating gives CASSRFSGGSGANVLTF.

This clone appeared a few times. The CDR3 DNA is TGTGCCAGTAGTTACTACAGGACCGGGGAGCTGTTTTTT. This translates into CASSYYRTGELFF. V gene TRBV19 combines with J gene TRBJ2-2, with a possible D match to TRBD1 (5 bases). This CDR3 region has 13 residues. The V end lost 5 bases, the J end lost 5 bases, and 9 bases lay between the germline ends. Germline loops: CDR1 LNHDA, CDR2 SQIVND (reference sequence).

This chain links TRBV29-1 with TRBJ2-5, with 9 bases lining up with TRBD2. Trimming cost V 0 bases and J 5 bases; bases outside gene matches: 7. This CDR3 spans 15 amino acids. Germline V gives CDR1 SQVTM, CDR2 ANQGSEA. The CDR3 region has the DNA TGCAGCGTTGAAGAGGGAGGCGGGAGGGGCGAGACCCAGTACTTC. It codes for CSVEEGGGRGETQYF.

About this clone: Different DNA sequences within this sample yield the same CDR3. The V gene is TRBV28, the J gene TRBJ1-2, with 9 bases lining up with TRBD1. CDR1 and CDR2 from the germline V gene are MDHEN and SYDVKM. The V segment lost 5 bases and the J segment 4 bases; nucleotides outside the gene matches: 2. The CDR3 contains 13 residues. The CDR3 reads CASSTGGGYGYTF. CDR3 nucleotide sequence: TGTGCCAGCAGTACAGGGGGCGGCTATGGCTACACCTTC.